Each of the 10 T cell receptor beta chains below was sequenced from the same sample in a study of blood T cell repertoires in COVID-19. Using immunoSEQ multiplex PCR, the repertoire was profiled, and TCRdb retains in-frame clones only, with some absent. The sample has 120,000 to 150,000 clones, approximately 86% seen once. The sample was peripheral blood. Every receptor here comes from a woman aged 40 to 50 with active or convalescent COVID-19.

The chain recombines TRBV19 with TRBJ2-2; D is possibly TRBD2 (6 bases). Trimming took off 3 bases at V and 3 bases at J, with 11 bases between the two ends. The CDR3 contains 15 residues. Per germline, CDR1 LNHDA and CDR2 SQIVND (reference sequence). The CDR3 DNA reads as TGTGCCAGTAGTATGAGGTCGGGAGACACCGGGGAGCTGTTTTTT. Translation: CASSMRSGDTGELFF.

The chain has TRBV5-1 and TRBJ2-5, with a weak D call TRBD1 (6 bases). The germline V gene encodes CDR1 SGHRS and CDR2 YFSETQ. The CDR3 totals 13 residues. V was cut by 7 bases and J by 2 bases, with 12 bases left in between. The CDR3 bases are TGCGCCAGCTATAGAGGACAGCAAGAGACCCAGTACTTC. Its protein product is CASYRGQQETQYF.

V is TRBV28 and J is TRBJ1-2, with 7 bases aligning to TRBD1. Germline values: CDR1 MDHEN, CDR2 SYDVKM. The CDR3 extends over 14 amino acids. The junction had 4 bases not matched to a gene; V was cut back by 2 bases and J by 4 bases. CDR3 in amino acids: CASSLEAGGYGYTF. CDR3 bases: TGTGCCAGCAGTTTAGAGGCAGGGGGCTATGGCTACACCTTC.

This clone was picked up one time. The chain couples TRBV28 to TRBJ1-4; 9 bases match TRBD1. CDR1 is MDHEN, CDR2 SYDVKM, per germline. After removal of 5 bases from V and 7 bases from J, the junction contained 8 bases not matched to a gene. This CDR3 region has 15 residues. DNA for the CDR3: TGTGCCAGCAGTCCCTTGACAGGGGGGGTTGAAAAACTGTTTTTT. It specifies CASSPLTGGVEKLFF.

In this sample, this clone turned up once. The J gene is TRBJ1-2, the V gene TRBV2; 8 bases fit TRBD1. With V trimmed by 6 bases and J by 0 bases, 3 bases remained unmatched. CDR1 SNHLY and CDR2 FYNNEI come from the germline V gene. CDR3 length: 14 residues. CDR3 sequence: CASRGQVANYGYTF. The DNA for the CDR3 is TGTGCCAGCAGGGGACAGGTCGCTAACTATGGCTACACCTTC.

The chain has TRBV28 and TRBJ2-2; D perhaps matches TRBD1 (7 bases). CDR1 is MDHEN and CDR2 is SYDVKM in the germline V gene. The CDR3 sequence is 14 residues long. Between the trimmed V and J ends, which lost 7 bases and 4 bases, there was a span of 13 bases. The CDR3: CASKGGTATGELFF. The CDR3 nucleotides are TGTGCCAGCAAGGGCGGGACAGCCACCGGGGAGCTGTTTTTT.

The count of this clone is one. V and J are TRBV19 and TRBJ1-1; the D is unclear. This CDR3 is 15 amino acids long. The V and J ends lost 7 bases and 1 base respectively, with 16 bases between them. The germline CDR1 and CDR2 sequences are LNHDA and SQIVND (reference sequence). In nucleotides, the CDR3 is TGTGCCAGTATTCTGGGTAGCAGCCCGAACACTGAAGCTTTCTTT. It is translated as CASILGSSPNTEAFF. Supplemented by reference TRBV19 and TRBJ1-1, the full variable domain reads DGGITQSPKYLFRKEGQNVTLSCEQNLNHDAMYWYRQDPGQGLRLIYYSQIVNDFQKGDIAEGYSVSREKKESFPLTVTSAQKNPTAFYLCASILGSSPNTEAFFGQGTRLTVV.

This chain connects TRBV27 to TRBJ2-1; weak D call: TRBD2 (6 bases). CDR1 MNHEY and CDR2 SMNVEV come from the germline V gene (reference sequence). This CDR3 has 14 amino acids. V was clipped by 3 bases and J by 6 bases, with 12 bases between them. The CDR3 loop is CASSLRGVVNEQFF. The CDR3 region has the DNA TGTGCCAGCAGTTTGCGGGGAGTGGTCAATGAGCAGTTCTTC.

The chain links TRBV9 to TRBJ1-1, with a possible D match to TRBD1 (6 bases). Germline V CDR1 and CDR2: SGDLS, YYNGEE. V lost 6 bases and J lost 11, with 26 bases in between. The CDR3 runs to 15 residues. The CDR3 nucleotides read TGTGCCAGCATCCTTAAACCACGGACAGCTCAAGGGGCTTTCTTT. It specifies CASILKPRTAQGAFF.

The chain is built from TRBV30 and TRBJ1-6; maybe TRBD1 (5 bases). V was pared by 3 bases and J by 11 bases, with 11 bases between. The length of the CDR3 is 12 residues. In germline, CDR1 is GTSNPN, CDR2 SVGIG (reference sequence). This CDR3 reads CAWRSTGAPLHF. The CDR3 DNA reads TGTGCCTGGAGATCAACGGGGGCACCCCTCCACTTT. Variable domain in full (rest from reference TRBV30 and TRBJ1-6): SQTIHQWPATLVQPVGSPLSLECTVEGTSNPNLYWYRQAAGRGLQLLFYSVGIGQISSEVPQNLSASRPQDRQFILSSKKLLLSDSGFYLCAWRSTGAPLHFGNGTRLTVT.